This T cell receptor beta chain was sequenced in a study of cytomegalovirus exposure and HLA in healthy donors. Vbeta (60) and Jbeta (13) primers were used in the PCR. TCRdb keeps only in-frame clones here, not all; method: immunoSEQ multiplex PCR. This sample has 100,000 to 150,000 clones, with 17% found just once. This CDR3 is 16 amino acids long. Per the germline V gene, CDR1 is PRHDT and CDR2 is FYEKMQ (reference sequence). V was trimmed by 0 bases and J by 7 bases, leaving 19 bases between them. This receptor was taken from a female donor in good health and CMV-seropositive. The source material was PBMCs. The rearrangement uses TRBV13 and TRBJ2-7; TRBD2 might be the D (5 bases). The CDR3 sequence: CASSLGKGGRSGEQYF. The DNA of the CDR3 is TGTGCCAGCAGCTTAGGGAAGGGTGGGCGATCGGGAGAGCAGTACTTC.